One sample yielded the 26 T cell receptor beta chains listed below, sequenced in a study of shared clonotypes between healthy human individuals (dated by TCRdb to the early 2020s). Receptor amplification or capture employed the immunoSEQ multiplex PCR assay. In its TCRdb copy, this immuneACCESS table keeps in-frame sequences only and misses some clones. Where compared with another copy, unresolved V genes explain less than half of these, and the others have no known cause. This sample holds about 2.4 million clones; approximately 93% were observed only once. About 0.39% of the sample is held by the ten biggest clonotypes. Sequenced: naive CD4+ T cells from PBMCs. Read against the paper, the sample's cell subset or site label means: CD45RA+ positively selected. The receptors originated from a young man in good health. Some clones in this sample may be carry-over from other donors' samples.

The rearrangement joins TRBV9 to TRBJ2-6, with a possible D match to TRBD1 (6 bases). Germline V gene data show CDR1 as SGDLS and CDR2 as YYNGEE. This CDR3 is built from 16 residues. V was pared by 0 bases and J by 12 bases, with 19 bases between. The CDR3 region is CASSVGGLPDVGVLTF. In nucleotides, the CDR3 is TGTGCCAGCAGCGTAGGGGGGCTGCCTGACGTAGGCGTCCTGACTTTC. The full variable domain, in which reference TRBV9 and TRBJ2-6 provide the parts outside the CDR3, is DSGVTQTPKHLITATGQRVTLRCSPRSGDLSVYWYQQSLDQGLQFLIQYYNGEERAKGNILERFSAQQFPDLHSELNLSSLELGDSALYFCASSVGGLPDVGVLTFGAGSRLTVL.

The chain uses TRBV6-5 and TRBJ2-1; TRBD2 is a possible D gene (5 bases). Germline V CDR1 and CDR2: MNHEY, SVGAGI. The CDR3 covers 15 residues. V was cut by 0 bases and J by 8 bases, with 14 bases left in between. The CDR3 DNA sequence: TGTGCCAGCAGTTACTCGAACGCAGGCGGGTATGAGCAGTTCTTC. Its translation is CASSYSNAGGYEQFF.

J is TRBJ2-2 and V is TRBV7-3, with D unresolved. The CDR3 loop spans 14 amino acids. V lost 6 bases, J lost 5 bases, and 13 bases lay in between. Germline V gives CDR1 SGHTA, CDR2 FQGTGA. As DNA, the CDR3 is TGTGCCAGCAGTCTAACCACACTAACCGGGGAGCTGTTTTTT. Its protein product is CASSLTTLTGELFF.

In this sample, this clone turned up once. The CDR3 region has the DNA TGTGCCAGCAGCGCCCACAGGGGGGATACGCAGTATTTT. Its protein is CASSAHRGDTQYF. This rearrangement joins TRBV5-4 to TRBJ2-3; 8 positions agree with TRBD1. Per germline, CDR1 SGHNT and CDR2 YYREEE (reference sequence). The CDR3 contains 13 residues. V lost 4 bases, J lost 6 bases, and 4 bases stayed unmatched.

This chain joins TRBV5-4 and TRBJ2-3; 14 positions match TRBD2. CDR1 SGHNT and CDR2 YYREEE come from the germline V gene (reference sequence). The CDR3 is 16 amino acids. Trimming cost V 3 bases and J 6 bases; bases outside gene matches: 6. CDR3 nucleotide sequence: TGTGCCAGCAGCTACGGGACTAGCGGGAGCGCTGATACGCAGTATTTT. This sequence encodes CASSYGTSGSADTQYF.

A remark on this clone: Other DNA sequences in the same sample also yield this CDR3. The CDR3 DNA follows: TGTGCCAGCAGGGGTCAGGGGTCCTACGAGCAGTACTTC. It specifies CASRGQGSYEQYF. This sequence joins TRBV2 and TRBJ2-7; weak D call: TRBD1 (6 bases). Trimming pared 6 bases from V and 1 base from J, leaving 10 bases between. The CDR3 extends over 13 amino acids. CDR1 and CDR2 (germline): SNHLY, FYNNEI.

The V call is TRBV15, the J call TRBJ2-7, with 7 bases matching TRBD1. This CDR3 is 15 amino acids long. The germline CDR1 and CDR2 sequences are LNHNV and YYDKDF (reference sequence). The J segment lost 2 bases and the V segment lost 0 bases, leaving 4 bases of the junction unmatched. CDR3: CATSREGRGTYEQYF. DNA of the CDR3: TGTGCCACCAGCAGAGAAGGCAGGGGGACCTACGAGCAGTACTTC.

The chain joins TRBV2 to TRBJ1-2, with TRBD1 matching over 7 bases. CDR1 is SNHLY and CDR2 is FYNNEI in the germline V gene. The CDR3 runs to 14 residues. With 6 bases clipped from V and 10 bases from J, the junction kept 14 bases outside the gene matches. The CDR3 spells CASRDVDRDRAYTF. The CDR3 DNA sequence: TGTGCCAGCAGGGACGTAGACAGGGACCGTGCCTACACCTTC. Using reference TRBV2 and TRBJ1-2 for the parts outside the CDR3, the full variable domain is EPEVTQTPSHQVTQMGQEVILRCVPISNHLYFYWYRQILGQKVEFLVSFYNNEISEKSEIFDDQFSVERPDGSNFTLKIRSTKLEDSAMYFCASRDVDRDRAYTFGSGTRLTVV.

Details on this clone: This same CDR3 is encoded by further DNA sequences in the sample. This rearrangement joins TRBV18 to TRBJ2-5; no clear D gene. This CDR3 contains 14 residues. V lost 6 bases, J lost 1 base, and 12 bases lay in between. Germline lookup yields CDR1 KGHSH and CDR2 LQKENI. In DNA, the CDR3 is TGTGCCAGCTCGCAAACGGGTAGCCAAGAGACCCAGTACTTC. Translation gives CASSQTGSQETQYF.

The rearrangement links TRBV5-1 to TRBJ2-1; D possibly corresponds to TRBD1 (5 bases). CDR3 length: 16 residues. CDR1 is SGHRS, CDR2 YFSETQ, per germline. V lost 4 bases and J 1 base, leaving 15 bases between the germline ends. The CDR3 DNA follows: TGCGCCAGCAGCGTACGAACAGGTGGGTCCTACAATGAGCAGTTCTTC. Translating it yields CASSVRTGGSYNEQFF.

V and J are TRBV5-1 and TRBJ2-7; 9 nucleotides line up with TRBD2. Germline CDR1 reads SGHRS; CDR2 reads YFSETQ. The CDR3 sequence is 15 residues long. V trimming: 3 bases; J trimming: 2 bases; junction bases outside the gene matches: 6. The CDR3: CASSSGLASTYEQYF. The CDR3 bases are TGCGCCAGCAGCTCAGGACTAGCGTCTACCTACGAGCAGTACTTC.

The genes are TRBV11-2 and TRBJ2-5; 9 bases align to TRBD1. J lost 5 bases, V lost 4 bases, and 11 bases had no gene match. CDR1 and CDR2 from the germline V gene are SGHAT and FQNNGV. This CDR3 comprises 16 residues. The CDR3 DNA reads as TGTGCCAGCAGCTACCTACAGGGGGCTGGGGGGGAGACCCAGTACTTC. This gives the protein CASSYLQGAGGETQYF.

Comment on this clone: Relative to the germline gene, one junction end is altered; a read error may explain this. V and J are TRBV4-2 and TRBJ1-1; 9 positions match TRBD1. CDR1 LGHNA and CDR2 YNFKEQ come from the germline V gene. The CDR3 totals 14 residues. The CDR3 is CASSHEGTGPLRVF. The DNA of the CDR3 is TGTGCCAGCAGCCACGAAGGGACAGGGCCTCTGCGCGTCTTT.

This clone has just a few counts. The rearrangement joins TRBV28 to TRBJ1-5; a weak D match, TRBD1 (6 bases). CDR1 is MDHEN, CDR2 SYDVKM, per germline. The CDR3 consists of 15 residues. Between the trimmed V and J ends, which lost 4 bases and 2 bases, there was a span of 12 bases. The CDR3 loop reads CASSSGEVGNQPQHF. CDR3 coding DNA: TGTGCCAGCAGTTCAGGGGAGGTCGGCAATCAGCCCCAGCATTTT. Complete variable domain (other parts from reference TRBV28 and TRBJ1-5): DVKVTQSSRYLVKRTGEKVFLECVQDMDHENMFWYRQDPGLGLRLIYFSYDVKMKEKGDIPEGYSVSREKKERFSLILESASTNQTSMYLCASSSGEVGNQPQHFGDGTRLSIL.

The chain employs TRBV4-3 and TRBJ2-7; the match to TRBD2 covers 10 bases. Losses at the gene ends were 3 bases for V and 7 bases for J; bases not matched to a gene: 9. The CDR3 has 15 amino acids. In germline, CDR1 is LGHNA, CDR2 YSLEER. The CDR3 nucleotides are TGCGCCAGCAGCCACAAAGCGGGAGGGGTCGGGGAGCAGTACTTC. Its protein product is CASSHKAGGVGEQYF.

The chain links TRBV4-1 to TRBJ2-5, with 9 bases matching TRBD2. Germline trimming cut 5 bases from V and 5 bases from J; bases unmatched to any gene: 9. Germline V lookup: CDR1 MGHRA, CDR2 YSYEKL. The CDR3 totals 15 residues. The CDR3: CASSTRTSDLETQYF. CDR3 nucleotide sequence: TGCGCCAGCAGCACCCGGACTAGCGACCTGGAGACCCAGTACTTC.

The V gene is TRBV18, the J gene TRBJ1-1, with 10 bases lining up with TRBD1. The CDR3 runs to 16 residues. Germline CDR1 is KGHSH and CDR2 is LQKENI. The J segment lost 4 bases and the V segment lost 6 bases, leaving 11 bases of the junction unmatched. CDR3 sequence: CASSLPGQGRITEAFF. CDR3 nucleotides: TGTGCCAGCTCCCTACCGGGACAGGGGAGAATCACTGAAGCTTTCTTT.

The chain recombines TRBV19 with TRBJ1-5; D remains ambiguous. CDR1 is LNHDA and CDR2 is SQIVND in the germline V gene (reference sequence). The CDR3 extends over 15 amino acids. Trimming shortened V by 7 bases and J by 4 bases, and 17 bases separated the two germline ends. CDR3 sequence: CASKRADIENQPQHF. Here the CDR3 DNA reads TGTGCCAGTAAGAGGGCGGATATAGAGAATCAGCCCCAGCATTTT.

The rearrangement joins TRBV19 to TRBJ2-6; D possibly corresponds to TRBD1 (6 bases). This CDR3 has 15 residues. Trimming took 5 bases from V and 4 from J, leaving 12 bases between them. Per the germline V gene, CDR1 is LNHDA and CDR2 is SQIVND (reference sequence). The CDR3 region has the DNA TGTGCCAGTAGTTTCAGGGGTGCCGGGGCCAACGTCCTGACTTTC. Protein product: CASSFRGAGANVLTF.

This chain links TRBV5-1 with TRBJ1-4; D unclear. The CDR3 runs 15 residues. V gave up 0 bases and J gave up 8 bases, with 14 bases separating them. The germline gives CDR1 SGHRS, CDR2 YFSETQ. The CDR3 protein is CASSLVPGTAEKLFF. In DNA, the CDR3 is TGCGCCAGCAGCTTGGTGCCAGGAACAGCGGAAAAACTGTTTTTT. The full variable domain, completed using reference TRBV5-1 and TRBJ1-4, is KAGVTQTPRYLIKTRGQQVTLSCSPISGHRSVSWYQQTPGQGLQFLFEYFSETQRNKGNFPGRFSGRQFSNSRSEMNVSTLELGDSALYLCASSLVPGTAEKLFFGSGTQLSVL.

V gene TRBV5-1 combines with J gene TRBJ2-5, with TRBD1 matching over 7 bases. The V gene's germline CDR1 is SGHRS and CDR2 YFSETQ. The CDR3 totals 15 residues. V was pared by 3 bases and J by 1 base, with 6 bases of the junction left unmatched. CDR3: CASSSDGTAQETQYF. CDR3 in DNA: TGCGCCAGCAGCTCAGATGGGACAGCCCAAGAGACCCAGTACTTC.

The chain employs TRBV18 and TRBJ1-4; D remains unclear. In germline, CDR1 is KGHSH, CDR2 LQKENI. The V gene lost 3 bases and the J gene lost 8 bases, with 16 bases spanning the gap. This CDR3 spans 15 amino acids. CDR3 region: CASSPGDALGEKLFF. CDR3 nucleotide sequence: TGTGCCAGCTCACCGGGCGACGCCCTGGGGGAAAAACTGTTTTTT. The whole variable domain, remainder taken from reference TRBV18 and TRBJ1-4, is NAGVMQNPRHLVRRRGQEARLRCSPMKGHSHVYWYRQLPEEGLKFMVYLQKENIIDESGMPKERFSAEFPKEGPSILRIQQVVRGDSAAYFCASSPGDALGEKLFFGSGTQLSVL.

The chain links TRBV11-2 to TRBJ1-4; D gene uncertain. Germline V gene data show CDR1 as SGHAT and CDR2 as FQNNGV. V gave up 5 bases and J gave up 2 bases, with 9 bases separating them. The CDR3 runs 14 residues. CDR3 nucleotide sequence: TGTGCCAGCAGCGGTCCGGCCACTAATGAAAAACTGTTTTTT. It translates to CASSGPATNEKLFF. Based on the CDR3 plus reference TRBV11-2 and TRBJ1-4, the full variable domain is EAGVAQSPRYKIIEKRQSVAFWCNPISGHATLYWYQQILGQGPKLLIQFQNNGVVDDSQLPKDRFSAERLKGVDSTLKIQPAKLEDSAVYLCASSGPATNEKLFFGSGTQLSVL.

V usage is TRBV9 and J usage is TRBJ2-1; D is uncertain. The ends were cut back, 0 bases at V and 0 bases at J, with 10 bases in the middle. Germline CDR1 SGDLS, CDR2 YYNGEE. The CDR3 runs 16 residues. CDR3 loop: CASSVGHRSSYNEQFF. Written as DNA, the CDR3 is TGTGCCAGCAGCGTAGGGCACCGGAGCTCCTACAATGAGCAGTTCTTC. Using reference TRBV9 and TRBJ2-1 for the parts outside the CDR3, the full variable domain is DSGVTQTPKHLITATGQRVTLRCSPRSGDLSVYWYQQSLDQGLQFLIQYYNGEERAKGNILERFSAQQFPDLHSELNLSSLELGDSALYFCASSVGHRSSYNEQFFGPGTRLTVL.

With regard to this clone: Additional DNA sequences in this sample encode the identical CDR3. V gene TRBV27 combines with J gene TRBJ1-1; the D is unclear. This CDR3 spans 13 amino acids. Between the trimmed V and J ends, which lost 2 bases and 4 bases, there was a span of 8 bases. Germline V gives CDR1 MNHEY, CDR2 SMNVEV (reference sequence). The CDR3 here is CASSLEGVTEAFF. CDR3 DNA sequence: TGTGCCAGCAGTTTAGAGGGCGTCACTGAAGCTTTCTTT.

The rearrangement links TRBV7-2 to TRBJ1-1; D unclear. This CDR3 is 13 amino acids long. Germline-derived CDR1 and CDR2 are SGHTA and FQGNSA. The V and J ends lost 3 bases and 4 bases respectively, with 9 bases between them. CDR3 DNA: TGTGCCAGCAGCTTGATTACCATCACTGAAGCTTTCTTT. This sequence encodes CASSLITITEAFF. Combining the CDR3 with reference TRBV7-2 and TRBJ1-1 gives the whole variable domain GAGVSQSPSNKVTEKGKDVELRCDPISGHTALYWYRQSLGQGLEFLIYFQGNSAPDKSGLPSDRFSAERTGGSVSTLTIQRTQQEDSAVYLCASSLITITEAFFGQGTRLTVV.